The rows below give T cell receptor beta chains drawn from one sample of a study of a mutant IDH1 vaccine in newly diagnosed glioma. Method: immunoSEQ multiplex PCR; TCRdb's copy keeps in-frame clones and lacks some. The repertoire includes about 60,000 clones, 70% to 85% of them detected once, and approximately 9.5% sits in the top ten. These receptors are not linked to any known antigen. Sequences were derived from PBMCs, sampled from a glioma patient whose treatment included an IDH1 peptide vaccine. The origin of the receptors is a woman aged 50 to 60 with glioma. The CDR3 runs from the conserved cysteine through the conserved F or W. The D gene is left open where the match is weak.

>TRBD2|TRBJ2-3|TRBV6-5
CASRYSGGRADTQYF
TGTGCCAGCAGATACTCGGGGGGGCGGGCAGATACGCAGTATTTT
>-|TRBJ1-1|TRBV6-6
CASSVRDANTEAFF
TGTGCCAGCAGTGTCAGGGATGCGAACACTGAAGCTTTCTTT
>-|TRBJ2-3|TRBV14
CASSQPTLSTDTQYF
TGTGCCAGCAGCCAACCGACTCTGAGCACAGATACGCAGTATTTT
>-|TRBJ2-7|TRBV18
CASSPGRNSYEQYF
TGTGCCAGCTCACCGGGACGGAACTCCTACGAGCAGTACTTC
>TRBD1|TRBJ1-4|TRBV5-5
CASSFGRGLEKLFF
TGTGCCAGCAGCTTCGGCAGGGGGCTAGAAAAACTGTTTTTT
>TRBD1|TRBJ2-3|TRBV29-1
CSARNRGADTQYF
TGCAGCGCCCGAAACAGGGGTGCAGATACGCAGTATTTT
>-|TRBJ1-2|TRBV29-1
CSVEKGPEGYGYTF
TGCAGCGTCGAGAAGGGACCTGAGGGCTATGGCTACACCTTC
>TRBD1|TRBJ1-1|TRBV9
CASSVDRRDTEAFF
TGTGCCAGCAGCGTGGACAGGAGGGACACTGAAGCTTTCTTT
>-|TRBJ1-2|TRBV7-9
CASSPAKLDGYTF
TGTGCCAGCAGCCCAGCAAAGCTGGATGGCTACACCTTC
>-|TRBJ2-7|TRBV5-5
CASSPSTGAGGSEQYF
TGTGCCAGCAGTCCCTCGACAGGGGCGGGGGGAAGCGAGCAGTACTTC
>-|TRBJ1-1|TRBV19
CASILGNTEAFF
TGTGCCAGTATTTTAGGGAACACTGAAGCTTTCTTT
>-|TRBJ1-2|TRBV7-9
CASSPRQEVAGYTF
TGTGCCAGCAGCCCCCGACAGGAGGTAGCGGGCTACACCTTC
>TRBD2|TRBJ2-3|TRBV19
CASSGGARGTQYF
TGTGCCAGTAGCGGGGGGGCGCGGGGTACGCAGTATTTT
>TRBD1|TRBJ1-4|TRBV4-1
CASSQGSTGGDEKLFF
TGCGCCAGCAGCCAGGGGTCGACAGGGGGGGATGAAAAACTGTTTTTT
>-|TRBJ1-2|TRBV27
CASSSPGKPGYGYTF
TGTGCCAGCAGTTCCCCGGGCAAGCCCGGCTATGGCTACACCTTC
>TRBD1|TRBJ2-5|TRBV28
CASSSGQGLGEETQYF
TGTGCCAGCAGTTCCGGACAGGGTTTGGGGGAAGAGACCCAGTACTTC